This note documents a single TCR beta chain sequence. This clonotype appeared a few times. Its cognate antigen has yet to be identified. There are no base qualities to consult, and no much larger clone falls within one base. The data are from a study of T cells after yellow fever vaccination (dated by TCRdb to between 2018 and 2020). Context from the whole study: The SMART-Seq v4 Ultra Low Input RNA kit was used to prepare libraries from fractions with low cell numbers. Bulk TCR alpha and beta repertoires were sequenced longitudinally to track T-cell clones before and after primary and booster YFV17D yellow fever vaccination. Two healthy male donors, one aged 18 to 29 and one aged 30 to 40 years, were included in the cohort. Blood samples were taken at several timepoints before and after primary and secondary immunization, and bulk PBMC replicates and cell subsets were isolated.

Sequences KGHSH (CDR1) and LQKENI (CDR2) are obtained from the germline V gene. From its cysteine to its phenylalanine, the CDR3 spans 13 amino acids. Kept here is only the CDR3 DNA, which spans 39 bases and is read in frame from base 1. Relative to germline, V is missing 5 bases and J is missing 10 bases, with 8 bases of the junction outside any gene match. TCR cDNA was synthesized by 5'RACE template switching, through which a universal primer site and unique molecular identifiers were introduced. Priming for cDNA synthesis came from both the TCR alpha and TCR beta constant segments. Library amplification involved two PCR steps, and the second step added sample barcodes and sequencing adapters. Libraries were sequenced on Illumina HiSeq 2500 (2x100 bp) or NovaSeq (2x150 bp). On the authors' methods: Demultiplexing of reads and collapsing into UMI consensus sequences were performed with MIGEC, and V(D)J alignment was carried out with MiXCR. Vaccine-responding clonotypes were defined with edgeR using replicate PBMC samples, requiring FDR below 0.01 and a log2 fold change above 5 up to day 15. Each bulk clonotype was labeled CD4 or CD8 based on which sequenced repertoire, CD4 or CD8, contained the clonotype at higher abundance. The public sequencing data were trimmed at Q25 with fastp and processed into clonotypes with MiXCR by TCRdb, which kept only in-frame beta chains. Identical CDR3 protein sequences are pooled into one entry, listed with their most common genes and DNA. It is TCRdb's table, rather than the study itself, that gives the V and J calls and clone size. This sample gives approximately 510,000 distinct CDR3 sequences in total; about a fifth of them show up just once. Clones ranked in the top ten supply less than 20% of the sample.

Per the publication, the treatment or condition label means: live attenuated yellow fever vaccine strain. At every blood-draw timepoint, two biological replicates of bulk PBMCs were collected. A standard Ficoll-Paque protocol was used to isolate PBMCs from peripheral blood. RNA was extracted with TriZol from bulk PBMCs, CD4 and CD8 fractions, and dextramer-positive and dextramer-negative fractions. General findings and caveats noted by the study authors: Because the study included only a couple of donors, the extent to which the findings can be generalized is limited. A small share of clonotypes was detected in both CD4 and CD8 compartments, with the overlap likely arising from convergent recombination. FACS-sorted repertoires could contain abundant contaminating clonotypes from the bulk population, so computational filtering was required. Compared with the primary T-cell response, the secondary T-cell response was faster but weaker, reaching its peak on day 5 rather than on day 15. After the booster, most clones that had expanded after primary vaccination were detected again (around 96% of CD4 and more than 80% of CD8), suggesting broad maintenance of memory.

The sequence was collected from a man aged 18 to 30 who received the YFV17D yellow fever vaccine. Sequencing used PBMCs, obtained less than 25 days after the first yellow fever vaccination. The sequence joins TRBV18 to TRBJ1-1, with TRBD1 matching 9 junction bases. The DNA sequence follows: TGTGCCAGCTCAGACAGGGGGGAAGCCCGAGCTTTCTTT. It translates to CASSDRGEARAFF.